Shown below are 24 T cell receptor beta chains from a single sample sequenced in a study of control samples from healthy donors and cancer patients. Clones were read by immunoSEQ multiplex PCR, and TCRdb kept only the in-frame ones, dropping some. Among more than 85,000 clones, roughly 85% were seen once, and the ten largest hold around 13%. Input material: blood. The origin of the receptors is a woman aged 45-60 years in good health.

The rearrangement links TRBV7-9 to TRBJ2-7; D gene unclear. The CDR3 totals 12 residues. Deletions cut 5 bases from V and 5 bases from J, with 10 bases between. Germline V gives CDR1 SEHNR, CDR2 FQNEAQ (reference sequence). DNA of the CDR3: TGTGCCAGCAGCCTTTCATGGAACGAGCAGTACTTC. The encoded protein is CASSLSWNEQYF.

This CDR3 reads CASSYDRQGPENIQYF. The CDR3 bases are TGTGCCAGCAGTTATGACCGACAGGGGCCAGAAAACATTCAGTACTTC. The rearrangement uses TRBV6-2 or TRBV6-3 and TRBJ2-4, with 8 bases that match TRBD1. J lost 5 bases, V lost 3 bases, and 9 bases had no gene match. This CDR3 has 16 amino acids. Germline V gene data show CDR1 as MNHEY and CDR2 as SVGEGT.

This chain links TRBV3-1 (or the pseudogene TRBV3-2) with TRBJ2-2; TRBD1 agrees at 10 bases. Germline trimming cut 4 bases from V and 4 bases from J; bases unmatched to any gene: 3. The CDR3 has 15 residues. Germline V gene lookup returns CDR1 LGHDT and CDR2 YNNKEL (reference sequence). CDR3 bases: TGTGCCAGCAGCCGACAGGGGGCCGGCACCGGGGAGCTGTTTTTT. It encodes CASSRQGAGTGELFF.

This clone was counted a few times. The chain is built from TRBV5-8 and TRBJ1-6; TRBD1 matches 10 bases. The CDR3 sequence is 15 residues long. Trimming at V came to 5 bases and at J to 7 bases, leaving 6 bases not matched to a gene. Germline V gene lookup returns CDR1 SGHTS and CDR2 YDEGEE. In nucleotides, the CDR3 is TGTGCCAGCAGGGGTACGGGACAGGGGAATTCACCCCTCCACTTT. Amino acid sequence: CASRGTGQGNSPLHF.

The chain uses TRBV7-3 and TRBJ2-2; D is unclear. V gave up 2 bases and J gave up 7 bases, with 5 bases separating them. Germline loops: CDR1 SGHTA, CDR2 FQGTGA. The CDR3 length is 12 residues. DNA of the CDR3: TGTGCCAGCAGCTTAGGGTTCGGGGAGCTGTTTTTT. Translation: CASSLGFGELFF.

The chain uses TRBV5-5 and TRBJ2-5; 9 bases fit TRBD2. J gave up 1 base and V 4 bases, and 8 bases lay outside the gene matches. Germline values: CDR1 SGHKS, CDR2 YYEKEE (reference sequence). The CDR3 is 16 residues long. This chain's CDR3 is CASSREASGVQETQYF. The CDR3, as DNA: TGTGCCAGCAGCCGGGAGGCTAGCGGGGTCCAAGAGACCCAGTACTTC.

This chain's CDR3 is CASSGFQGEETEAFF. The CDR3 DNA is TGTGCCAGCAGCGGCTTCCAGGGAGAGGAAACTGAAGCTTTCTTT. This rearrangement joins TRBV9 to TRBJ1-1; a weak D match, TRBD1 (5 bases). V shed 3 bases and J shed 5 bases, with 17 bases lying between them. CDR1 is SGDLS and CDR2 is YYNGEE in the germline V gene. The CDR3 is made up of 15 amino acids.

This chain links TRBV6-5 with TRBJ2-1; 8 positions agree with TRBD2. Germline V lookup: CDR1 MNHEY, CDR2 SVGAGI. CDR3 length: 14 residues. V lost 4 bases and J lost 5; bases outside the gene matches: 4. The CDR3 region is CASSLAGPNNEQFF. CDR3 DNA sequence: TGTGCCAGCAGTTTAGCGGGGCCGAACAATGAGCAGTTCTTC.

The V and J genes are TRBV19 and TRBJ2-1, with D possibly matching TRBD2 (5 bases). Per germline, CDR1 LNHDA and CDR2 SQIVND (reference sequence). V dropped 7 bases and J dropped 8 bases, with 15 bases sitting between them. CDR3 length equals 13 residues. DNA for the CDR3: TGTGCCAGTAAGGCTAGTATGGGAGATGAGCAGTTCTTC. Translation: CASKASMGDEQFF.

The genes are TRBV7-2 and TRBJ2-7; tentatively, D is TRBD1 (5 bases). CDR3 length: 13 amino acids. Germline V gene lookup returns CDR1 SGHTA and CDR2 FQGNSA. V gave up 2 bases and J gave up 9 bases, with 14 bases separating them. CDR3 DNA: TGTGCCAGCAGCTTAAGACAGATTAGCAGGCAGTACTTC. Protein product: CASSLRQISRQYF.

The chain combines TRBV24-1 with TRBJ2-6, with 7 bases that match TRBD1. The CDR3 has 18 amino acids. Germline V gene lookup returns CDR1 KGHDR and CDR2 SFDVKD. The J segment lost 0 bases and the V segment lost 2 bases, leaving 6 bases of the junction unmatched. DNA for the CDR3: TGTGCCACCAGTGATTCGGCAGGGGGTAGCTCTGGGGCCAACGTCCTGACTTTC. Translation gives CATSDSAGGSSGANVLTF.

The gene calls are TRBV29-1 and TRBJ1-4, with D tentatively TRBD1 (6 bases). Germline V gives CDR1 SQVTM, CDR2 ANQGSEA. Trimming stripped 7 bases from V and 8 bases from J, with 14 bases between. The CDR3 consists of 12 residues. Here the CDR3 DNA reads TGCAGCGGCTCCGGCCAGGGGGAAAAACTGTTTTTT. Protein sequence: CSGSGQGEKLFF.

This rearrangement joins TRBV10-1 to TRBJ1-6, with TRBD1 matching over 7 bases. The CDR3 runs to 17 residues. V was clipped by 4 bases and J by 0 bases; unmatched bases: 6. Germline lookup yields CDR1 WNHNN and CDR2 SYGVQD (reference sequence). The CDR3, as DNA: TGCGCCAGCAGTGTTAAAAGGGACAGCTCCTATAATTCACCCCTCCACTTT. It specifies CASSVKRDSSYNSPLHF.

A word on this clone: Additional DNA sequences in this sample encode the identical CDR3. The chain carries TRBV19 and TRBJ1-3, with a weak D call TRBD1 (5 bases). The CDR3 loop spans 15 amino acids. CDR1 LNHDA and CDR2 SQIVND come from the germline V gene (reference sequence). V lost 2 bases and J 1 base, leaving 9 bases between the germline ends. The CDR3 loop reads CASSIRQGSGNTIYF. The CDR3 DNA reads TGTGCCAGTAGTATACGCCAGGGTTCTGGAAACACCATATATTTT. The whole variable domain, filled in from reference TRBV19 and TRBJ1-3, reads DGGITQSPKYLFRKEGQNVTLSCEQNLNHDAMYWYRQDPGQGLRLIYYSQIVNDFQKGDIAEGYSVSREKKESFPLTVTSAQKNPTAFYLCASSIRQGSGNTIYFGEGSWLTVV.

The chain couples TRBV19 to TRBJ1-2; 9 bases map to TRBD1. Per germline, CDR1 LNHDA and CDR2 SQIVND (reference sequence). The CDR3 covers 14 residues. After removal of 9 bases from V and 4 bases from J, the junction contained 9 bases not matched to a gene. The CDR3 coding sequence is TGTGCCAGCCGGGACAGGGATCTCGGCTATGGCTACACCTTC. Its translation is CASRDRDLGYGYTF.

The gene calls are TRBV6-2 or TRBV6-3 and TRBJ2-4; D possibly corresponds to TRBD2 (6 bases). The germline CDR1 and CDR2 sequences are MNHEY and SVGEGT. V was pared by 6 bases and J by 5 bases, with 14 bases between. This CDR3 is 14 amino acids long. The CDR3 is CASSNGGWENIQYF. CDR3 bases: TGTGCCAGCAGCAACGGGGGATGGGAAAACATTCAGTACTTC.

Here the CDR3 DNA reads TGCGCCAGCGCTTTAGGGACTGCCGAAACTAATGAAAAACTGTTTTTT. Translating gives CASALGTAETNEKLFF. The chain joins TRBV5-1 to TRBJ1-4; TRBD1 is a possible D gene (5 bases). The length of the CDR3 is 16 residues. The ends were cut back, 7 bases at V and 1 base at J, with 17 bases in the middle. Per germline, CDR1 SGHRS and CDR2 YFSETQ.

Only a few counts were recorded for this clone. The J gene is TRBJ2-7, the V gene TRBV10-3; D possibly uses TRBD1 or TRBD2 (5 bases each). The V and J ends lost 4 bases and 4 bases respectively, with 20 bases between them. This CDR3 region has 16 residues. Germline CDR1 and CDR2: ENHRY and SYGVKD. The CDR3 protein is CAISALPGRLDYEQYF. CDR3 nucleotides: TGTGCCATCAGTGCATTACCGGGACGGCTGGATTACGAGCAGTACTTC.

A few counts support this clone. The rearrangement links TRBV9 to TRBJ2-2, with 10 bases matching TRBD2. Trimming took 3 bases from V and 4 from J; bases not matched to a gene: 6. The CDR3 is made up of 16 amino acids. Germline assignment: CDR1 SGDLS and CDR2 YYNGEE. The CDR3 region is CASSDRTSGVTGELFF. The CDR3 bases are TGTGCCAGCAGCGACCGGACTAGCGGAGTCACCGGGGAGCTGTTTTTT.

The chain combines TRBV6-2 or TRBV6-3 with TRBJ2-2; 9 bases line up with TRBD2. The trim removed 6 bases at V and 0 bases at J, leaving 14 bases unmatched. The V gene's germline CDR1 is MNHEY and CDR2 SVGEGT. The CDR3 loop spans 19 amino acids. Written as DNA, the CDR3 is TGTGCCAGCAGCCACCCGGCGGGGGGGGCATATTCGAACACCGGGGAGCTGTTTTTT. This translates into CASSHPAGGAYSNTGELFF.

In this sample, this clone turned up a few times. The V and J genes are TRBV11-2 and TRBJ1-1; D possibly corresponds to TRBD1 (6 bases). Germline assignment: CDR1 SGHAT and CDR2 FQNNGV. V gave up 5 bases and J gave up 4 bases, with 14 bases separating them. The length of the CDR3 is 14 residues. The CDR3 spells CASSPQGLSTEAFF. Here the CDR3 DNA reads TGTGCCAGCAGCCCACAGGGCTTGAGCACTGAAGCTTTCTTT.

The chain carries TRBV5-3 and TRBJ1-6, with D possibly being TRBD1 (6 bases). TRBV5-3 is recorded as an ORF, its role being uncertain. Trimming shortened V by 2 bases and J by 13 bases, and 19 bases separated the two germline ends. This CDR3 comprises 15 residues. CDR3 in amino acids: CARSFLGQGMGPLHF. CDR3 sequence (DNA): TGTGCCAGAAGCTTTTTGGGACAAGGTATGGGGCCCCTCCACTTT.

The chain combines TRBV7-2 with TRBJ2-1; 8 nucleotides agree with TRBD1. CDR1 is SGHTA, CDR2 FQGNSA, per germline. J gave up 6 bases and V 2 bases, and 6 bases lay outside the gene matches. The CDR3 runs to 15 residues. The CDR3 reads CASSLTGGSFNEQFF. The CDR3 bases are TGTGCCAGCAGCTTAACAGGGGGGTCTTTCAATGAGCAGTTCTTC.

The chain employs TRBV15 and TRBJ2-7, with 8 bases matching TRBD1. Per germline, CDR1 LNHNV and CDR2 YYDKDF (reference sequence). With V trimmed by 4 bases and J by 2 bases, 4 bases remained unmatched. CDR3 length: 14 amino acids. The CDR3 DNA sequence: TGTGCCACCAGCACATGGGACAGGCCCTACGAGCAGTACTTC. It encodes CATSTWDRPYEQYF.